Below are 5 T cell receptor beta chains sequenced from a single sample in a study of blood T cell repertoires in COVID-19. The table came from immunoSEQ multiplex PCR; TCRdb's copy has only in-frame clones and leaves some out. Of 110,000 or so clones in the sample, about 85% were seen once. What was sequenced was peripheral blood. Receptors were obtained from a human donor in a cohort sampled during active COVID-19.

In DNA form, the CDR3 reads TGTGCCATCAGTGAAACGACGGACATCTACGAGCAGTACTTC. Amino acids: CAISETTDIYEQYF. The rearrangement uses TRBV10-3 and TRBJ2-7; the D gene is possibly TRBD1 (5 bases). CDR1 is ENHRY, CDR2 SYGVKD, per germline. V gave up 3 bases and J gave up 3 bases, with 12 bases separating them. The CDR3 totals 14 residues.

Here the CDR3 DNA reads TGTGCCAGCAGCCCCTCCCTATCCGGAAACACCATATATTTT. Translated: CASSPSLSGNTIYF. V usage is TRBV6-6 and J usage is TRBJ1-3; D unresolved. V was pared by 6 bases and J by 4 bases, with 13 bases between. The CDR3 consists of 14 residues. Germline-derived CDR1 and CDR2 are MNHNY and SVGAGI (reference sequence).

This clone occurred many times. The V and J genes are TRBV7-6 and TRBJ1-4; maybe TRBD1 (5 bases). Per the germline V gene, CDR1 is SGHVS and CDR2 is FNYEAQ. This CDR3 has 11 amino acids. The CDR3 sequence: CAAPREGKLFF. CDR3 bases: TGTGCTGCCCCCAGGGAGGGAAAACTGTTTTTT.

This CDR3 is CASSSLRTSGNEQFF. CDR3 DNA: TGTGCCAGCAGCTCCTTACGGACTAGTGGAAATGAGCAGTTCTTC. The chain carries TRBV7-3 and TRBJ2-1, with TRBD2 identical over 7 bases. CDR1 is SGHTA, CDR2 FQGTGA, per germline. The CDR3 is 15 residues long. Trimming removed 4 bases from V and 7 bases from J; junction bases left unmatched: 10.

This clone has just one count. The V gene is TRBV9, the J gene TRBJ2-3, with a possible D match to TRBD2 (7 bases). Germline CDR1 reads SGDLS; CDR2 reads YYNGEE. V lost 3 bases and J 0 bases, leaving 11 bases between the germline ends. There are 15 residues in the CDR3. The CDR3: CASSARGPSTDTQYF. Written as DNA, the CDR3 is TGTGCCAGCAGCGCGCGGGGGCCCAGCACAGATACGCAGTATTTT.